This entry concerns a single T cell receptor (beta chain). Its antigen remains undetermined. Base quality data are lacking; no much larger clone is found one base away. Other DNA variants within this sample encode the same CDR3. Library preparation used the immunoSEQ multiplex PCR assay. For the multiplex PCR, a mixture combining 60 forward primers for TCR Vbeta segments and 13 reverse primers for TCR Jbeta segments was used. Amplification of the CDR3 region of rearranged TCR beta genes was performed with a multiplex PCR assay on genomic DNA. The amplified TCR beta libraries were sequenced on the Illumina HiSeq System as 87-base-pair reads. The published analysis was carried out like this. A later analysis tallied around 87 million unique TCR beta chains across the approximately 670 repertoires, and approximately 11 million of those chains were shared by two or more donors. A nearest-neighbor algorithm error-corrected the raw reads and collapsed the reads into unique sequences, merging closely related sequences to remove PCR and sequencing errors. To assign V, D and J gene segments, CDR3 sequences were aligned to IMGT reference sequences. Each retained sequence needed at least a six-nucleotide match to both a V gene segment and a J gene segment. Rearrangements were called productive when the CDR3 lacked stop codons and stayed in frame with V and J; all others were non-productive. CDR3 was defined according to IMGT convention as the region running from the second conserved V-encoded cysteine to the conserved J-encoded phenylalanine. The earlier analysis of around 640 of the donors excluded sequences that lacked an unambiguous match to a single V gene segment. An earlier analysis of some 500 of the donors classified V segments as functional when productive rearrangements were above 56.7% and as segregating when the standard deviation between donors was above 5%. To diagnose cytomegalovirus status from the catalog of TCR beta chain sequences, a statistical classification framework was built. In a later analysis, TCR nucleotide sequences were compared against IMGT/GENE-DB human TR gene sequences so that V and J genes could be assigned. A later analysis assigned CDR3 sequences and most-parsimonious VDJ recombination scenarios with the TCRdist pipeline. A later analysis defined each TCR beta chain by its CDR3 amino acid sequence plus V-gene family, and excluded reads lacking a unique V-gene family. In a later analysis, around 600 highly shared, low-generation-probability nucleotide sequences were removed to address suspected cross-contamination and a sequencing artifact. For each public chain, a later analysis derived a clonal expansion index from normalized ranks of inferred template counts within each repertoire. In a later analysis, generation probabilities were computed with a VDJ recombination model fitted to out-of-frame rearrangements, and the resulting probabilities were checked against IGoR. In a later analysis, TCR-TCR, TCR-HLA and TCR-CMV co-occurrence was scored with hypergeometric tests, and a repertoire-size bias correction was applied to TCR pairs. A later analysis estimated false discovery rates by permuting HLA or CMV assignments 20 times. In a later analysis, co-occurring TCRs were grouped using DBSCAN, with TCRdist sequence similarity added in when clustering inside HLA-allele-positive subsets. Co-occurrence clustering excluded repertoires with fewer than 30,000 or more than 120,000 public chains, plus five with anomalous nucleotide sharing. TCRdb retrieved this table from immuneACCESS and kept in-frame rearrangements only. Not all clones are present; in checked studies, unresolved V genes account for under half, and no reason is known for the remainder. V and J calls plus clone size are reproduced from that table; the DNA served to infer D and trimming. This sample lists fewer than 250,000 clones; around 79% were detected once. Clones ranked in the top ten supply around 2% of the sample.

This sample is drawn from a study of cytomegalovirus exposure and HLA in healthy donors (dated by TCRdb to 2016 to 2017). About the investigation overall: An earlier analysis of some 600 of the donors reported approximately 260 Gb of sequence data and 90 million to 120 million unique TCR beta sequences obtained from about 200 million T cells. Roughly 300 gigabases of sequencing data and 75 million to 85 million unique TCR sequences made up an early release that covered 500 to 650 HLA-typed donors. Of the 398 genotyped donors, roughly 85% fell in the genetic ancestry cluster associated with self-reported Caucasian donors. The study was designed to test whether signatures of past pathogen exposure could be identified by cataloging public T cell receptors. Using immunosequencing, the study profiled T cell repertoires from 550 to 750 subjects and related those repertoires to cytomegalovirus serostatus. A separate validation cohort of over a hundred different subjects was used in addition to the approximately 700-subject first cohort. To predict cytomegalovirus infection status, the study combined high-throughput TCR immunosequencing, statistical association of individual TCRs with disease status, and machine learning. A later analysis re-examined previously published TCR beta repertoires from hundreds of donors and added high-resolution HLA genotyping to investigate patterns of TCR occurrence. The later analysis used no new phenotypic data to find candidate immune exposures, relying instead on TCR beta sequences and their occurrence across donors. In an earlier analysis of roughly 580 of the donors, high-throughput TCR beta sequencing was used to judge whether each TCR beta V gene segment behaved as functional or pseudogenic. Alongside the repertoire data, information on donor age, sex, ethnicity and CMV serostatus was compiled. Genome-wide SNP genotypes for about three fifths of the roughly 670 donors were used in a later genetic analysis, which treated that subset as a discovery cohort. Every discovery cohort repertoire had been produced on one sequencing platform. Class I and class II HLA loci were covered by the typing at four-digit resolution. Typing coverage differed by locus: A, B, C, DRB1 and DQB1 were typed in roughly 620-630 donors, DQA1 in around 500, DPA1 in approximately 600, and DPB1 in 450 to 480. Roughly 5 DR-DQ haplotypes were handled as single units for association and clustering because linkage in the cohort was strong. On average, about 200,000 unique TCR beta nucleotide sequences were sequenced per donor among a few hundred genotyped donors of the cohort, with 15% to 20% of those sequences being non-productive.

General conclusions and limits of the study: A later analysis found that TCR association rates varied across HLA loci, with DRB1 alleles showing the most associated TCRs and HLA-C alleles the fewest. The cohort was sequenced for TCR beta chains only, and without alpha or paired-chain data the features that could be detected were limited. Three of the identified cytomegalovirus-associated TCR beta chains were confirmed in vitro to be specific for cytomegalovirus antigens. Presence/absence analyses assumed roughly uniform sequencing depth across donors, an assumption that may not hold. The study listed over 150 TCR beta chains as associated with cytomegalovirus. Immune exposure information for the cohort was limited to CMV serostatus. Because HLA typing was unavailable for some donors at each locus, only the typed subset was used in association tests. A later genetic analysis reported fewer N-insertions in productive TCRs among donors in an Asian-associated ancestry cluster than the roughly 700-donor mean. A cluster of highly shared sequence variants was judged likely to be a technical artifact of the sequencing pipeline. When HLA alleles, especially DR and DQ, strongly co-occurred, TCR associations were difficult to assign to individual alleles. Most TCR sequences were observed very rarely across donors, whereas some public TCRs were present in many individuals. Linkage disequilibrium might explain the correlated functional status among segregating V segments, but an unknown experimental factor could not be ruled out. A further reported finding was that TCR beta sequences accurately predicted the HLA-A and HLA-B alleles for most subjects in the first cohort. The authors suggested that the approach could potentially be generalized to other disease states and immunological phenotypes. In a later analysis, HLA-associated TCR beta chains were found to be more clonally expanded and to have lower generation probabilities than equally common non-associated chains. In a later genetic analysis, a missense DCLRE1C variant was associated with V-gene and J-gene trimming of TCR beta chains, and the association was replicated in an independent cohort. Cytomegalovirus status was reported to be diagnosed by the classifier with high specificity and sensitivity in both the original and validation cohorts. In an earlier analysis of around 600 of the donors, most TCR beta V segments were observed in productive rearrangements about 87% or about 30% of the time, broadly matching IMGT annotations. According to a later analysis, most CMV-associated TCR beta chains appeared to be HLA-restricted, and the HLA associations seemed to be driven largely by CMV exposure. According to a later analysis, parvovirus B19, influenza, CMV and Epstein-Barr virus appeared linked to several top co-occurrence clusters. Approximately 16 rarely observed V segments, including chromosome 9 orphons, were excluded from the earlier analysis of approximately 500 of the donors because counts were too low. At a false discovery rate of 0.05, a later analysis linked around 15,000 TCR beta sequences to specific HLA alleles. Some IMGT-functional V segments, including TRBV6-2 and TRBV6-3, could not be distinguished by the 87-base-pair reads and were therefore excluded.

The cohort comprised 670 or so healthy bone marrow donors. At the time of sampling, all cohort members were nominally healthy, though unrecorded immune exposures were likely present. The donor was CMV seronegative and was included in the group of about 350 seronegative cohort members. Every donor gave a peripheral blood sample, and the peripheral blood mononuclear cells from that sample were used for TCR beta sequencing. The Qiagen DNeasy Blood Extraction Kit was used to extract genomic DNA from the blood cell samples. The CDR3 spans 15 residues, from the cysteine through the phenylalanine. Only the CDR3 portion is preserved as DNA: 45 bases, with reading frame beginning at the first base. The germline V gene (reference sequence) provides CDR1 MNHNY and CDR2 SVGAGI. A distance of 18 bases separates the germline ends of V and J, which lose 6 bases and 3 bases respectively.

The chain is made from TRBV6-6 and TRBJ2-7; TRBD2 is a possible D gene, resting on 6 matching bases. The sequenced sample consisted of PBMCs. The receptor comes from a man younger than 35 in good health and CMV-seronegative. The CDR3 has the sequence CASRGGTLSIYEQYF. The DNA sequence follows: TGTGCCAGCAGAGGCGGGACCCTATCCATCTACGAGCAGTACTTC.